In this sample, the clone carrying this T cell receptor beta chain turned up a few times. Its antigen is currently unknown. The sample comes from a study of blood T cells in healthy people across ages. Overall study results and limits: Long-lived donors had more naive CD4+ cells and higher diversity than aged donors. Per-million-T-cell TCR beta diversity fell roughly linearly with age.

CDR3 length: 17 residues. CDR1 and CDR2 from the germline V gene are LGHNA and YNFKEQ. V trimming: 3 bases; J trimming: 1 base; junction bases outside the gene matches: 8. A sample-barcoded 5' primer and a J-beta primer mix were used in a second PCR of roughly 6 to 11 cycles. TCRdb re-called the 5' RACE reads with MiXCR, one entry per CDR3 protein. The top ten clones hold 10% to 15% of a sample with roughly 800,000 distinct CDR3 sequences, about 34% of them seen once. The sample was blood. The source is a man between 18 and 35 years old in good health. V usage is TRBV4-2 and J usage is TRBJ2-1, with 8 positions matching TRBD2. DNA of the CDR3: TGTGCCAGCAGCCAGTCCACTAGCGGTCCTTCCTACAATGAGCAGTTCTTC. Encoded protein: CASSQSTSGPSYNEQFF.